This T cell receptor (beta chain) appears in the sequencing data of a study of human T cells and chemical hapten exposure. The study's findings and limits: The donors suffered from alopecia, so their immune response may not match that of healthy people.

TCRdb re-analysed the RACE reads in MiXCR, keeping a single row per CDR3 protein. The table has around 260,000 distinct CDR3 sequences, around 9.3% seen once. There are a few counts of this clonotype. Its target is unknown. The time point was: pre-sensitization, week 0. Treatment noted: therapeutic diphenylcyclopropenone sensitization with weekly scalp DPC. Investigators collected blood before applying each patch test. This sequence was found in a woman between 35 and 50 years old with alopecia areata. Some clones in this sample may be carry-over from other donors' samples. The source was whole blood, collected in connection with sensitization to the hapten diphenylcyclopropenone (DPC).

The CDR3 DNA sequence: TGTGCCAGCAGTTATAACCAGGACAGCCAAGAGACCCAGTACTTC. Amino acid sequence: CASSYNQDSQETQYF. The chain is built from TRBV6-2 or TRBV6-3 and TRBJ2-5, with D maybe TRBD1 (6 bases). The length of the CDR3 is 15 residues. Trimming left V 3 bases short and J 1 base short, with 12 bases between. Germline V gene lookup returns CDR1 MNHEY and CDR2 SVGEGT.